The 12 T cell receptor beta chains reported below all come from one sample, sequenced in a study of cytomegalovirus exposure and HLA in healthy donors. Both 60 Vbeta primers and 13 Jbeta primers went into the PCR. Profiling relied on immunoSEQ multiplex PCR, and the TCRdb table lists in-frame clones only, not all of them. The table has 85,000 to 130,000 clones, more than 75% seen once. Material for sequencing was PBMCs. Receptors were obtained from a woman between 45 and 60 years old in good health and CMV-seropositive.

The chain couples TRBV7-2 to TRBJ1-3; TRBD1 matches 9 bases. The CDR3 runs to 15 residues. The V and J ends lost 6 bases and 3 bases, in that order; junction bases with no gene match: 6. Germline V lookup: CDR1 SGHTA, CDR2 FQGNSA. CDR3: CASSLQGASGNTIYF. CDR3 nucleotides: TGTGCCAGCAGTTTACAGGGGGCGAGTGGAAACACCATATATTTT.

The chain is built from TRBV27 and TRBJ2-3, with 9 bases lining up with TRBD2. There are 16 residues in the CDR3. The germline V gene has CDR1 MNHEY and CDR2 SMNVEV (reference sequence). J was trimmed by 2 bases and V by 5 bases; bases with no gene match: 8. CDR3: CASSPQTSGYTDTQYF. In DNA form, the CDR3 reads TGTGCCAGCAGTCCCCAGACTAGCGGATACACAGATACGCAGTATTTT.

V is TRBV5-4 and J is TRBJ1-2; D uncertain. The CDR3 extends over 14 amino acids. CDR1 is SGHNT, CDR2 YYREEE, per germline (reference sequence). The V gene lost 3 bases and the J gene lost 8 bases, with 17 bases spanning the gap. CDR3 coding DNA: TGTGCCAGCAGCTCCTGGGAGGCGTTGGGCGGCTACACCTTC. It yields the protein CASSSWEALGGYTF.

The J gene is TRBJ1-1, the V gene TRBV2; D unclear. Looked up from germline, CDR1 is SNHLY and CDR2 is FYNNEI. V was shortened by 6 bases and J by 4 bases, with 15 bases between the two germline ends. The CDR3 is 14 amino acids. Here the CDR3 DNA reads TGTGCCAGCAGCGTTAAGGCCCCGGGCACTGAAGCTTTCTTT. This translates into CASSVKAPGTEAFF.

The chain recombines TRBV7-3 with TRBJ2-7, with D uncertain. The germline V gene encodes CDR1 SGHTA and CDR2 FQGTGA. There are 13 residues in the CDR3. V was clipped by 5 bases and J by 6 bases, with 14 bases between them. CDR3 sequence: CASSPAVVGEQYF. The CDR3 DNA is TGTGCCAGCAGCCCTGCGGTTGTGGGCGAGCAGTACTTC.

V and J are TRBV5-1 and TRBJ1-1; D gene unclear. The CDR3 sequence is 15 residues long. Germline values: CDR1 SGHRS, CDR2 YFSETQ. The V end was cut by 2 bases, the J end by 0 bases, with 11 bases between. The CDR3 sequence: CASSLRNPMNTEAFF. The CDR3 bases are TGCGCCAGCAGCTTACGAAATCCTATGAACACTGAAGCTTTCTTT.

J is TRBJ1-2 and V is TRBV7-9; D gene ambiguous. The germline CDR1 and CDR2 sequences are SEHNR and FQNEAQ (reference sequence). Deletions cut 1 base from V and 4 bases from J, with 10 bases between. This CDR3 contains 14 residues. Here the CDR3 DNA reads TGTGCCAGCAGCTTAGTAGCGCCCCTCTATGGCTACACCTTC. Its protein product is CASSLVAPLYGYTF.

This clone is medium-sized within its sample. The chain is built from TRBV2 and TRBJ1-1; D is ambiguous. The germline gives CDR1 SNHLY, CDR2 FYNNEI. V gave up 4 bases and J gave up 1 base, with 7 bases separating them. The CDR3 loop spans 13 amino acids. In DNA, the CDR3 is TGTGCCAGCAGTGGGTCACAGAACACTGAAGCTTTCTTT. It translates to CASSGSQNTEAFF. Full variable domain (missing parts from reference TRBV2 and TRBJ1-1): EPEVTQTPSHQVTQMGQEVILRCVPISNHLYFYWYRQILGQKVEFLVSFYNNEISEKSEIFDDQFSVERPDGSNFTLKIRSTKLEDSAMYFCASSGSQNTEAFFGQGTRLTVV.

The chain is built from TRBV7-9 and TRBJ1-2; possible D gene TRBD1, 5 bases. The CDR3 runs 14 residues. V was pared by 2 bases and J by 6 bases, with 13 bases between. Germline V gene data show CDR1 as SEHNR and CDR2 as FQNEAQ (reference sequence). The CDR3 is CASSLSGNKDGYTF. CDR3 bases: TGTGCCAGCAGCTTATCAGGGAACAAGGATGGCTACACCTTC.

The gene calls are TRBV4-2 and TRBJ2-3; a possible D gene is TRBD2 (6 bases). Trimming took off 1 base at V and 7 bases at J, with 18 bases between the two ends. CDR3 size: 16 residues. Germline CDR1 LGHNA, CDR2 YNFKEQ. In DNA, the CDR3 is TGTGCCAGCAGCCAAGTAGAGACTAGTCTTTCAAATACGCAGTATTTT. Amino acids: CASSQVETSLSNTQYF.

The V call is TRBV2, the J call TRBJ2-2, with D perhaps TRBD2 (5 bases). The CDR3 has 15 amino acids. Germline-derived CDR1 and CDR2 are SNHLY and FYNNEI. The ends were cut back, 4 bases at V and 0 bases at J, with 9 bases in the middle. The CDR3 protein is CASSGGVANTGELFF. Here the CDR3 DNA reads TGTGCCAGCAGTGGGGGAGTCGCGAACACCGGGGAGCTGTTTTTT.

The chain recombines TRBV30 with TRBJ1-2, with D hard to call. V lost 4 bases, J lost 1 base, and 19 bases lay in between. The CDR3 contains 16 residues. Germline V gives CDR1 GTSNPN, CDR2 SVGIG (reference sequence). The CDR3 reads CAWNGWWADFNYGYTF. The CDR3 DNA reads TGTGCCTGGAACGGTTGGTGGGCAGATTTTAACTATGGCTACACCTTC.